This T cell receptor (beta chain) was sequenced during a study of cytomegalovirus exposure and HLA in healthy donors. The CDR3 length is 13 residues. Trimming shortened V by 10 bases and J by 3 bases, and 16 bases separated the two germline ends. CDR1 and CDR2 (germline): MNHEY, SVGAGI. It was with 60 Vbeta and 13 Jbeta primers that the PCR ran. Generated by immunoSEQ multiplex PCR, the TCRdb table keeps only in-frame clones and is missing some. The data show 150,000 to 200,000 clones, 60% to 85% seen once. The source of this sequence is a woman aged 40 to 49 in good health and CMV-seronegative. The genes are TRBV6-5 and TRBJ2-7; tentatively, D is TRBD1 (6 bases). Material: PBMCs. The CDR3, as DNA: TGTGCCACCAGGGGATTAGGGAGCTACGAGCAGTACTTC. Amino acids: CATRGLGSYEQYF.